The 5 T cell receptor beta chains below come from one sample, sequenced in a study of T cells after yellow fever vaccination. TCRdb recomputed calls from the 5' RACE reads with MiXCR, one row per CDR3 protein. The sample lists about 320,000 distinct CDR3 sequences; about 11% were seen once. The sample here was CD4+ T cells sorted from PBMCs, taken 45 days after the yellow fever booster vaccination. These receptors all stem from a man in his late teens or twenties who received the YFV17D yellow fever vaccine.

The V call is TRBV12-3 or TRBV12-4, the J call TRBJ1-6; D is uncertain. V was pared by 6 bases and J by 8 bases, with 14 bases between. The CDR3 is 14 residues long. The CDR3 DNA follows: TGTGCCAGCAGCCGAGGATGGCAGGATTCACCCCTCCACTTT. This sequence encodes CASSRGWQDSPLHF.

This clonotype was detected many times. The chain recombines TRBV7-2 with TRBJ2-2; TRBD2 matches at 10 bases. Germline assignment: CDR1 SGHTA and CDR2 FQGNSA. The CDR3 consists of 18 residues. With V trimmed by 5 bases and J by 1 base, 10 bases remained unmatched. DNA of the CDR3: TGTGCCAGCAGCCCGTTACGGTCTAGCGGGGGGAACACCGGGGAGCTGTTTTTT. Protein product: CASSPLRSSGGNTGELFF. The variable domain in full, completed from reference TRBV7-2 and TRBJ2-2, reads GAGVSQSPSNKVTEKGKDVELRCDPISGHTALYWYRQSLGQGLEFLIYFQGNSAPDKSGLPSDRFSAERTGGSVSTLTIQRTQQEDSAVYLCASSPLRSSGGNTGELFFGEGSRLTVL.

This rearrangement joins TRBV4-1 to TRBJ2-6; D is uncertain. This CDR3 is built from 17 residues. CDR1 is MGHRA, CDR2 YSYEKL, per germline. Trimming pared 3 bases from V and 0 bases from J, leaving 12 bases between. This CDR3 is CASSHPTGGSGANVLTF. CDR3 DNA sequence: TGCGCCAGCAGCCATCCCACTGGTGGCTCTGGGGCCAACGTCCTGACTTTC.

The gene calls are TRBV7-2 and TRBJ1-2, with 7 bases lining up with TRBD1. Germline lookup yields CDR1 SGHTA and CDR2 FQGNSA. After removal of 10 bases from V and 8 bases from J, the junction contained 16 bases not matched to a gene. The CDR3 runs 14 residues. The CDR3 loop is CATLGGGGGGGYTF. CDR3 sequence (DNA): TGTGCCACCCTCGGAGGGGGCGGCGGAGGGGGCTACACCTTC.

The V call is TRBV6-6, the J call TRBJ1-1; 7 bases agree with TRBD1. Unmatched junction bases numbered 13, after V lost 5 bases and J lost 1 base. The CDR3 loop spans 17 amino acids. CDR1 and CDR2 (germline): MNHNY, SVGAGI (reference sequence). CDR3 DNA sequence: TGTGCCAGCAGTCTCAGGGCAGGGGGAGTGGGGAACACTGAAGCTTTCTTT. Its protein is CASSLRAGGVGNTEAFF.